This T cell receptor (beta chain) was found in a study of T cells after yellow fever vaccination. The ends lost 5 bases at V and 0 bases at J; junction bases unmatched: 10. The CDR3 is 17 amino acids. Germline CDR1 and CDR2: SEHNR and FQNEAQ (reference sequence). This clonotype occurred many times. Its antigen is not known. MiXCR, applied by TCRdb to the 5' RACE reads, yields one record per CDR3 protein. The profile shows around 30,000 distinct CDR3 sequences, about 5% of them singletons. Overall study findings and caveats: Some clonotypes, a small share, were shared between CD4 and CD8 compartments. Reappearance after the booster was observed for most primary-vaccination clones (about 95% CD4, approximately 90% CD8). A weaker secondary response peaked on day 5, the primary on day 15.

This specimen was CD8+ T cells sorted from PBMCs, taken 10 days after the yellow fever booster vaccination. The rearrangement joins TRBV7-9 to TRBJ2-7, with 10 bases that match TRBD2. This TCR was recovered from a man aged 30 to 45 who received the YFV17D yellow fever vaccine. The CDR3 nucleotides read TGTGCCAGCAGCAAGAACTCCGGGACTAGCGTCTCCTACGAGCAGTACTTC. It yields the protein CASSKNSGTSVSYEQYF.